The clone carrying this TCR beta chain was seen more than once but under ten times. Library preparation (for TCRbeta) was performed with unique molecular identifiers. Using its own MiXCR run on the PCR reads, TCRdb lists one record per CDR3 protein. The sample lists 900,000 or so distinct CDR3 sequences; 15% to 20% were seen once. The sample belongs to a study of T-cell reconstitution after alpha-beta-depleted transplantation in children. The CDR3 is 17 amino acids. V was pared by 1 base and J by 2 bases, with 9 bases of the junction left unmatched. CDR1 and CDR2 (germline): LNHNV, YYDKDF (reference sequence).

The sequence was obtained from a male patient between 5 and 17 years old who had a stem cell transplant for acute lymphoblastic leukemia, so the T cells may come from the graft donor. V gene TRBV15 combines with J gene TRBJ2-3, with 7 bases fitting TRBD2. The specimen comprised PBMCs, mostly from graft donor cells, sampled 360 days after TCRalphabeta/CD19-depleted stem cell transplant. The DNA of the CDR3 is TGTGCCACCAGCAGAGGTGTTAAAGCGGGGCCCACAGATACGCAGTATTTT. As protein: CATSRGVKAGPTDTQYF.